This T cell receptor (beta chain) is drawn from a study of beta chain features in type 1 diabetes. Isolated RNA was reverse transcribed in full, so expressed TCRB transcripts were sequenced. Assay: immunoSEQ multiplex PCR; the TCRdb copy retains only in-frame clones and omits some. Of 130,000 to 150,000 clones listed, around 51% are singletons. Germline V gives CDR1 SEHNR, CDR2 FQNEAQ (reference sequence). The CDR3 is made up of 15 amino acids. The trim removed 5 bases at V and 0 bases at J, leaving 5 bases unmatched. The V gene is TRBV7-9, the J gene TRBJ1-1, with TRBD1 matching over 8 bases. The sequencing input was Tregs from blood. This receptor was identified in a man younger than 35 in good health. CDR3 residues: CASSPMTGVNTEAFF. CDR3 sequence (DNA): TGTGCCAGCAGCCCTATGACAGGGGTGAACACTGAAGCTTTCTTT.